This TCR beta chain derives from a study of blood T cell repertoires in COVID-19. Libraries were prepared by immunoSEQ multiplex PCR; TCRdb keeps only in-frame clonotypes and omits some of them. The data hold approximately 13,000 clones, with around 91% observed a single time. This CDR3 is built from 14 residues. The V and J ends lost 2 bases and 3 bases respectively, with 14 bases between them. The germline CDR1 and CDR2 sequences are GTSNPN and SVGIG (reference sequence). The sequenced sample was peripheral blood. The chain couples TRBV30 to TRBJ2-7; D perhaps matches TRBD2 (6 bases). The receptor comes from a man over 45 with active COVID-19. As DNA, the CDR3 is TGTGCCTGGAGTAGGGACTTTCGTTTCTACGAGCAGTACTTC. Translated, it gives CAWSRDFRFYEQYF. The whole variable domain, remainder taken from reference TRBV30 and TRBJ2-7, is SQTIHQWPATLVQPVGSPLSLECTVEGTSNPNLYWYRQAAGRGLQLLFYSVGIGQISSEVPQNLSASRPQDRQFILSSKKLLLSDSGFYLCAWSRDFRFYEQYFGPGTRLTVT.